Presented here are 15 T cell receptor beta chains from one specimen sequenced in a study of control samples from healthy donors and cancer patients. The repertoire was sequenced with immunoSEQ multiplex PCR; TCRdb's copy has only in-frame clones and lacks some. The sample has 180,000 or so clones; 91% are singletons. The sample was blood. The source is a woman under 40 in good health.

The V and J genes are TRBV7-9 and TRBJ2-3; no clear D gene. This CDR3 has 15 amino acids. CDR1 is SEHNR and CDR2 is FQNEAQ in the germline V gene (reference sequence). Trimming pared 0 bases from V and 1 base from J, leaving 8 bases between. DNA of the CDR3: TGTGCCAGCAGCTTAGCTAGCCACGGCACAGATACGCAGTATTTT. Encoded protein: CASSLASHGTDTQYF.

The chain employs TRBV2 and TRBJ2-2; D might be TRBD1 or TRBD2, each matching 5 bases. This CDR3 spans 14 amino acids. Germline CDR1 reads SNHLY; CDR2 reads FYNNEI. V dropped 7 bases and J dropped 4 bases, with 13 bases sitting between them. The chain's CDR3 is CASTGTWGTGELFF. The DNA of the CDR3 is TGTGCCAGCACAGGGACCTGGGGCACCGGGGAGCTGTTTTTT.

This chain connects TRBV4-1 to TRBJ1-1; TRBD1 agrees at 8 bases. The CDR3 sequence is 14 residues long. Germline V gives CDR1 MGHRA, CDR2 YSYEKL. J gave up 6 bases and V 1 base, and 4 bases lay outside the gene matches. The CDR3 DNA sequence: TGCGCCAGCAGCCAAGGGACAGGGAGGTCTGAAGCTTTCTTT. Amino acids: CASSQGTGRSEAFF.

A few counts support this clone. The chain recombines TRBV19 with TRBJ1-3; D is undetermined. The ends were cut back, 3 bases at V and 0 bases at J, with 12 bases in the middle. The CDR3 runs to 16 residues. Germline values: CDR1 LNHDA, CDR2 SQIVND (reference sequence). CDR3 bases: TGTGCCAGTAGTATGTCACATTTGACCTCTGGAAACACCATATATTTT. Protein product: CASSMSHLTSGNTIYF.

The chain recombines TRBV6-4 with TRBJ2-1; possibly TRBD1 for D (6 bases). Germline-derived CDR1 and CDR2 are MRHNA and SNTAGT. The CDR3 length is 13 residues. V shed 5 bases and J shed 4 bases, with 9 bases lying between them. CDR3 bases: TGTGCCAGCAGTCCGGACAGTTACAATGAGCAGTTCTTC. Amino acid sequence: CASSPDSYNEQFF.

As for this clone: Other DNA sequences in the same sample also yield this CDR3. The rearrangement uses TRBV2 and TRBJ1-2, with 8 positions matching TRBD1. The germline V gene has CDR1 SNHLY and CDR2 FYNNEI. The CDR3 is made up of 14 amino acids. V lost 1 base and J lost 2; bases outside the gene matches: 0. Written as DNA, the CDR3 is TGTGCCAGCAGTGAAGACAGGGGGAACTATGGCTACACCTTC. Its protein is CASSEDRGNYGYTF.

The chain is built from TRBV4-1 and TRBJ2-2, with 14 nucleotides matching TRBD2. The CDR3 consists of 16 residues. J gave up 6 bases and V 2 bases, and 2 bases lay outside the gene matches. Germline-derived CDR1 and CDR2 are MGHRA and YSYEKL. CDR3 nucleotide sequence: TGCGCCAGCAGCCAACCGACTAGCGGGAGGGCCGGGGAGCTGTTTTTT. It translates to CASSQPTSGRAGELFF.

The V gene is TRBV7-7, the J gene TRBJ2-1; 14 bases fit TRBD2. This CDR3 region has 16 residues. CDR1 and CDR2 (germline): SSHAT, FNYEAQ (reference sequence). Trimming removed 5 bases from V and 2 bases from J; junction bases left unmatched: 2. The CDR3 loop is CASSPTSGGAYNEQFF. CDR3 in DNA: TGTGCCAGCAGCCCGACTAGCGGGGGGGCCTACAATGAGCAGTTCTTC.

The chain couples TRBV20-1 to TRBJ2-3; D might be TRBD1 (5 bases). The CDR3 consists of 11 residues. Germline V gives CDR1 DFQATT, CDR2 SNEGSKA (reference sequence). Trimming left V 5 bases short and J 5 bases short, with 8 bases between. The chain's CDR3 is CSAVTVDTQYF. As DNA, the CDR3 is TGCAGTGCTGTGACAGTAGATACGCAGTATTTT.

The chain's CDR3 is CATGTESSYNSPLHF. The CDR3 bases are TGTGCCACCGGGACGGAAAGCTCCTATAATTCACCCCTCCACTTT. The rearrangement joins TRBV19 to TRBJ1-6; a weak D match, TRBD1 (5 bases). The V gene's germline CDR1 is LNHDA and CDR2 SQIVND (reference sequence). The CDR3 loop spans 15 amino acids. Deletions cut 10 bases from V and 0 bases from J, with 13 bases between.

J is TRBJ2-2 and V is TRBV7-8, with TRBD1 identical over 11 bases. Germline values: CDR1 SGHVS, CDR2 FQNEAQ. The CDR3 is 15 amino acids. V lost 4 bases to trimming and J lost 6 bases; unmatched junction nucleotides: 4. CDR3 nucleotide sequence: TGTGCCAGCAGCTCGCGGACAGGGGGCTCCGGGGAGCTGTTTTTT. It yields the protein CASSSRTGGSGELFF.

The CDR3 protein is CASSQPPGLRPYEQYF. CDR3 coding DNA: TGCGCCAGCAGCCAACCGCCGGGACTACGTCCCTACGAGCAGTACTTC. This rearrangement joins TRBV4-3 to TRBJ2-7, with 7 bases matching TRBD2. Germline assignment: CDR1 LGHNA and CDR2 YSLEER. CDR3 size: 16 residues. The ends lost 2 bases at V and 2 bases at J; junction bases unmatched: 9.

The chain links TRBV7-2 to TRBJ2-2; 7 positions agree with TRBD1. V lost 3 bases and J lost 3; bases outside the gene matches: 4. Germline V gives CDR1 SGHTA, CDR2 FQGNSA. The CDR3 is 15 amino acids. Here the CDR3 DNA reads TGTGCCAGCAGCTTGACAGGGCCCTACACCGGGGAGCTGTTTTTT. Protein: CASSLTGPYTGELFF.

CDR3 protein: CASSPRTGENSPLHF. The CDR3 DNA is TGTGCCAGCAGCCCCCGGACTGGGGAGAATTCACCCCTCCACTTT. The gene calls are TRBV7-9 and TRBJ1-6, with unresolved D. The ends were cut back, 5 bases at V and 7 bases at J, with 15 bases in the middle. CDR3 size: 15 residues. The germline gives CDR1 SEHNR, CDR2 FQNEAQ (reference sequence).

This rearrangement joins TRBV7-9 to TRBJ2-5; the match to TRBD2 covers 9 bases. The germline V gene has CDR1 SEHNR and CDR2 FQNEAQ (reference sequence). The CDR3 is 13 amino acids. The V segment lost 4 bases and the J segment 5 bases; nucleotides outside the gene matches: 2. CDR3 region: CASSWTSVETQYF. The CDR3 nucleotides are TGTGCCAGCAGCTGGACTAGCGTGGAGACCCAGTACTTC. Variable domain in full (rest from reference TRBV7-9 and TRBJ2-5): DTGVSQNPRHKITKRGQNVTFRCDPISEHNRLYWYRQTLGQGPEFLTYFQNEAQLEKSRLLSDRFSAERPKGSFSTLEIQRTEQGDSAMYLCASSWTSVETQYFGPGTRLLVL.